These 20 T cell receptor beta chains were sequenced from one sample in a study of cytomegalovirus exposure and HLA in healthy donors. The data were produced by immunoSEQ multiplex PCR, yet TCRdb's version contains in-frame clones alone and is incomplete. The sample holds about 180,000 clones; around 85% are singletons and the top ten take approximately 15%. Sequencing was carried out using PBMCs. These receptors originate from a man aged 18 to 29 in good health and CMV-seropositive.

The CDR3 DNA reads as TGTGCCAGCAGCTTAGGGACAGGGGTAGCCTACGAGCAGTACTTC. The encoded protein is CASSLGTGVAYEQYF. The chain couples TRBV11-2 to TRBJ2-7, with TRBD1 matching over 9 bases. The V gene's germline CDR1 is SGHAT and CDR2 FQNNGV. J gave up 2 bases and V 1 base, and 3 bases lay outside the gene matches. The CDR3 has 15 residues.

V and J are TRBV28 and TRBJ1-2; 7 bases match TRBD1. The CDR3 consists of 14 residues. J gave up 8 bases and V 2 bases, and 8 bases lay outside the gene matches. Germline V gives CDR1 MDHEN, CDR2 SYDVKM. The chain's CDR3 is CASSLRGLEGGYTF. The CDR3 region has the DNA TGTGCCAGCAGTTTAAGGGGGCTCGAAGGAGGCTACACCTTC.

This clone is a singleton in its sample. V and J are TRBV7-2 and TRBJ2-7; 10 nucleotides align to TRBD2. The ends lost 2 bases at V and 2 bases at J; junction bases unmatched: 3. Germline CDR1 and CDR2: SGHTA and FQGNSA. This CDR3 has 15 residues. CDR3 sequence reads: CASSLQRGGPYEQYF. The CDR3 DNA is TGTGCCAGCAGCTTACAGCGGGGGGGGCCCTACGAGCAGTACTTC.

This chain connects TRBV2 to TRBJ1-1; 7 bases line up with TRBD1. Germline CDR1 and CDR2: SNHLY and FYNNEI. The trim removed 6 bases at V and 3 bases at J, leaving 4 bases unmatched. The CDR3 is 13 residues long. In nucleotides, the CDR3 is TGTGCCAGCAGAAGACAGGGAGACACTGAAGCTTTCTTT. Its protein product is CASRRQGDTEAFF.

The CDR3 DNA reads as TGTGCCAGTAGTATACAGGTCGGTCAGCCCCAGCATTTT. Residues: CASSIQVGQPQHF. This chain joins TRBV19 and TRBJ1-5; the D is unclear. Germline CDR1 reads LNHDA; CDR2 reads SQIVND (reference sequence). V was cut by 2 bases and J by 6 bases, with 8 bases left in between. This CDR3 region has 13 residues.

The chain links TRBV5-4 to TRBJ2-4; possible D gene TRBD1, 6 bases. CDR1 is SGHNT and CDR2 is YYREEE in the germline V gene (reference sequence). Trimming stripped 1 base from V and 1 base from J, with 12 bases between. The CDR3 length is 16 residues. CDR3 amino acids: CASSLKGDGAKNIQYF. The CDR3 bases are TGTGCCAGCAGCTTGAAGGGGGATGGGGCCAAAAACATTCAGTACTTC.

V is TRBV27 and J is TRBJ1-1, with TRBD1 matching 9 bases. The CDR3 totals 15 residues. J gave up 0 bases and V 4 bases, and 3 bases lay outside the gene matches. Looked up from germline, CDR1 is MNHEY and CDR2 is SMNVEV (reference sequence). CDR3 loop: CASSSGQGLNTEAFF. The CDR3 region has the DNA TGTGCCAGCAGTTCCGGACAGGGGCTGAACACTGAAGCTTTCTTT.

The chain joins TRBV21-1 to TRBJ1-6. TRBV21-1 is deemed a pseudogene. CDR3 length: 14 residues. Here the CDR3 reads CASMPDCYNSPLHF. CDR3 DNA sequence: TGTGCCAGCATGCCAGACTGCTATAATTCACCCCTCCACTTT.

Comments on this clone: The junction departs from the called germline gene at one end, perhaps through a read error. The rearrangement uses TRBV10-2 and TRBJ1-5; 7 nucleotides line up with TRBD1. The CDR3 consists of 14 residues. The germline V gene encodes CDR1 WSHSY and CDR2 SAAADI. CDR3 residues: CASMGAGGNQPQHF. In DNA, the CDR3 is TGCGCCAGCATGGGGGCAGGGGGTAATCAACCCCAGCATTTT.

This chain joins TRBV11-2 and TRBJ2-3; TRBD2 is a possible D gene (6 bases). Germline assignment: CDR1 SGHAT and CDR2 FQNNGV. The CDR3 extends over 16 amino acids. The V end lost 2 bases, the J end lost 0 bases, and 12 bases lay between the germline ends. The DNA of the CDR3 is TGTGCCAGCAGCTTAAGGCCGGGGACTAGCACAGATACGCAGTATTTT. Amino acids: CASSLRPGTSTDTQYF. The entire variable domain, with the rest obtained from reference TRBV11-2 and TRBJ2-3, is as follows: EAGVAQSPRYKIIEKRQSVAFWCNPISGHATLYWYQQILGQGPKLLIQFQNNGVVDDSQLPKDRFSAERLKGVDSTLKIQPAKLEDSAVYLCASSLRPGTSTDTQYFGPGTRLTVL.

The chain links TRBV15 to TRBJ2-1; TRBD1 matches at 10 bases. J gave up 5 bases and V 3 bases, and 7 bases lay outside the gene matches. The CDR3 has 16 residues. Germline V gene lookup returns CDR1 LNHNV and CDR2 YYDKDF (reference sequence). The CDR3 is CATSSPWGTGDNEQFF. Here the CDR3 DNA reads TGTGCCACCAGCAGCCCCTGGGGGACAGGGGACAATGAGCAGTTCTTC. The variable domain in full, completed from reference TRBV15 and TRBJ2-1, reads DAMVIQNPRYQVTQFGKPVTLSCSQTLNHNVMYWYQQKSSQAPKLLFHYYDKDFNNEADTPDNFQSRRPNTSFCFLDIRSPGLGDTAMYLCATSSPWGTGDNEQFFGPGTRLTVL.

In DNA, the CDR3 is TGTGCCAGCAGCGCAGGTGGCAGGGGCGGTGATGAAAAACTGTTTTTT. Protein sequence: CASSAGGRGGDEKLFF. This sequence joins TRBV9 and TRBJ1-4; D possibly corresponds to TRBD1 (6 bases). The CDR3 is 16 amino acids. The V and J ends lost 3 bases and 6 bases respectively, with 18 bases between them. CDR1 SGDLS and CDR2 YYNGEE come from the germline V gene.

The chain uses TRBV30 and TRBJ1-2, with 10 nucleotides matching TRBD1. Germline CDR1 GTSNPN, CDR2 SVGIG (reference sequence). V shed 8 bases and J 8 bases; nucleotides not matched to a gene: 11. This CDR3 is 13 amino acids long. Written as DNA, the CDR3 is TGTGCCACGGGACAGGGGCCTAACCAGGGCTACACCTTC. Protein product: CATGQGPNQGYTF.

The chain is built from TRBV7-8 and TRBJ2-3, with TRBD2 as a possible D gene (5 bases). The germline CDR1 and CDR2 sequences are SGHVS and FQNEAQ. This CDR3 is 17 amino acids long. V lost 1 base and J 0 bases, leaving 14 bases between the germline ends. This CDR3 reads CASSLERFGVSTDTQYF. Written as DNA, the CDR3 is TGTGCCAGCAGCTTAGAGAGGTTCGGGGTTAGCACAGATACGCAGTATTTT. The complete variable domain, with remaining parts taken from reference TRBV7-8 and TRBJ2-3, reads GAGVSQSPRYKVAKRGQDVALRCDPISGHVSLFWYQQALGQGPEFLTYFQNEAQLDKSGLPSDRFFAERPEGSVSTLKIQRTQQEDSAVYLCASSLERFGVSTDTQYFGPGTRLTVL.

The chain joins TRBV2 to TRBJ2-1; D might be TRBD1 (5 bases). The CDR3 covers 12 residues. Trimming took 4 bases from V and 5 from J, leaving 6 bases between them. The germline CDR1 and CDR2 sequences are SNHLY and FYNNEI. The CDR3 sequence is CASSGQHNEQFF. In nucleotides, the CDR3 is TGTGCCAGCAGTGGACAGCACAATGAGCAGTTCTTC.

This clone appeared a few times. The chain combines TRBV5-6 with TRBJ2-7, with a tentative D call TRBD2 (6 bases). Germline V gene lookup returns CDR1 SGHDT and CDR2 YYEEEE. Trimming stripped 0 bases from V and 4 bases from J, with 23 bases between. This CDR3 is built from 18 residues. CDR3 protein: CASSLVADTFSGVYEQYF. CDR3 in DNA: TGTGCCAGCAGCTTGGTAGCGGACACGTTTAGTGGGGTTTACGAGCAGTACTTC.

The chain has TRBV30 and TRBJ2-1; D may be TRBD2 (6 bases). Trimming left V 5 bases short and J 4 bases short, with 27 bases between. The CDR3 is 18 amino acids. Germline loops: CDR1 GTSNPN, CDR2 SVGIG (reference sequence). The DNA of the CDR3 is TGTGCCTGGGGGCTTCGGACGGTCCCCCGGGCGGGATACAATGAGCAGTTCTTC. As protein: CAWGLRTVPRAGYNEQFF.

The V and J genes are TRBV7-2 and TRBJ1-1; 9 bases line up with TRBD1. The length of the CDR3 is 13 residues. Germline V gene sequence: CDR1 SGHTA, CDR2 FQGNSA. J was trimmed by 5 bases and V by 5 bases; bases with no gene match: 3. Here the CDR3 DNA reads TGTGCCAGCAGCCGAGGACAGGGGACTGAAGCTTTCTTT. Protein: CASSRGQGTEAFF.

This clone has only a few counts. Other DNA variants within this sample encode the same CDR3. The chain joins TRBV9 to TRBJ2-3, with no clear D. The CDR3 covers 12 residues. Germline V CDR1 and CDR2: SGDLS, YYNGEE. Trimming stripped 0 bases from V and 5 bases from J, with 4 bases between. Here the CDR3 reads CASSVDRDTQYF. Here the CDR3 DNA reads TGTGCCAGCAGCGTAGACAGAGATACGCAGTATTTT.

The rearrangement uses TRBV9 and TRBJ2-2, with D tentatively TRBD1 (5 bases). CDR3 length: 16 residues. The germline V and J ends were trimmed by 0 bases and 3 bases, with 12 bases remaining between them. CDR1 is SGDLS, CDR2 YYNGEE, per germline. The CDR3 reads CASSVGVPRDTGELFF. CDR3 DNA: TGTGCCAGCAGCGTAGGGGTCCCCAGGGACACCGGGGAGCTGTTTTTT.